This entry features one T cell receptor (beta chain) sequence. V lost 8 bases to trimming and J lost 2 bases, with 15 bases between them. This CDR3 contains 15 residues. Germline CDR1 is SEHNR and CDR2 is FQNEAQ (reference sequence). This sample was included in a study of Ad26.COV2.S vaccination and SARS-CoV-2 variants. Profiled with immunoSEQ multiplex PCR; TCRdb holds only in-frame clones, not every one. The sample lists some 350,000 clones; about 92% were seen once. This specimen was peripheral blood, taken after recovery from COVID-19. This TCR was sampled from a human donor who had recovered from COVID-19. The V call is TRBV7-9, the J call TRBJ2-2; D is uncertain. CDR3 in DNA: TGTGCCAGCCCTATCCGGCACCAAAACACCGGGGAGCTGTTTTTT. Amino acid sequence: CASPIRHQNTGELFF.